These 10 T cell receptor beta chains originate from one sample sequenced in a study of blood T cell repertoires in COVID-19. Clones were sequenced by immunoSEQ multiplex PCR, and TCRdb holds only the in-frame ones, with some missing. The sample contains hundreds of thousands of clones, roughly 90% of which appear only once. The sequenced material came from peripheral blood. The receptors originated from a man aged 35 to 55 with acute or convalescent COVID-19.

The rearrangement links TRBV11-2 to TRBJ1-2; no reliable D call. Germline lookup yields CDR1 SGHAT and CDR2 FQNNGV. The CDR3 spans 17 residues. The germline V and J ends were trimmed by 1 base and 7 bases, with 22 bases remaining between them. CDR3: CASSLGIFSASVSGYTF. CDR3 DNA: TGTGCCAGCAGCTTAGGGATATTCTCCGCCAGCGTATCTGGCTACACCTTC.

This clone was counted only a few times. The same CDR3 can be traced to other DNA sequences in this sample. The genes are TRBV27 and TRBJ2-1, with 7 positions matching TRBD2. CDR1 is MNHEY and CDR2 is SMNVEV in the germline V gene (reference sequence). After removal of 3 bases from V and 7 bases from J, the junction contained 6 bases not matched to a gene. CDR3 length equals 14 residues. The CDR3 bases are TGTGCCAGCAGTTTTGGAGGGCGGGGGAATGAGCAGTTCTTC. The encoded protein is CASSFGGRGNEQFF.

The rearrangement joins TRBV7-8 to TRBJ2-2; 7 bases fit TRBD1. Germline assignment: CDR1 SGHVS and CDR2 FQNEAQ. V lost 5 bases and J lost 1; bases outside the gene matches: 10. The CDR3 has 17 residues. The CDR3 reads CASSPRRNRGNTGELFF. The DNA of the CDR3 is TGTGCCAGCAGCCCAAGACGAAACAGGGGGAACACCGGGGAGCTGTTTTTT.

This rearrangement joins TRBV2 to TRBJ1-1, with 7 bases fitting TRBD1. Germline V lookup: CDR1 SNHLY, CDR2 FYNNEI. CDR3 size: 16 residues. V trimming: 6 bases; J trimming: 0 bases; junction bases outside the gene matches: 10. The CDR3 region is CASSLDRALLNTEAFF. As DNA, the CDR3 is TGTGCCAGCAGCCTAGACAGGGCCCTTTTGAACACTGAAGCTTTCTTT.

The gene calls are TRBV28 and TRBJ2-3, with D perhaps TRBD1 (6 bases). The CDR3 totals 16 residues. CDR1 and CDR2 (germline): MDHEN, SYDVKM. V was cut by 7 bases and J by 2 bases, with 19 bases left in between. The CDR3 nucleotides are TGTGCCAGCACTTCGGGAAGAACAGGGAACACAGATACGCAGTATTTT. This translates into CASTSGRTGNTDTQYF.

This chain joins TRBV28 and TRBJ1-6; 7 bases are a match to TRBD1. The V gene's germline CDR1 is MDHEN and CDR2 SYDVKM. Germline trimming cut 6 bases from V and 6 bases from J; bases unmatched to any gene: 8. The CDR3 contains 15 residues. This CDR3 reads CASRLGGAFNSPLHF. CDR3 DNA: TGTGCCAGCAGATTAGGGGGCGCGTTTAATTCACCCCTCCACTTT. The full variable domain, in which reference TRBV28 and TRBJ1-6 provide the parts outside the CDR3, is DVKVTQSSRYLVKRTGEKVFLECVQDMDHENMFWYRQDPGLGLRLIYFSYDVKMKEKGDIPEGYSVSREKKERFSLILESASTNQTSMYLCASRLGGAFNSPLHFGNGTRLTVT.

The rearrangement links TRBV28 to TRBJ1-3; 10 positions match TRBD1. J gave up 5 bases and V 7 bases, and 8 bases lay outside the gene matches. Germline-derived CDR1 and CDR2 are MDHEN and SYDVKM. The CDR3 length is 15 residues. This CDR3 reads CASNRPGQGRNTIYF. For the CDR3, the DNA is TGTGCCAGCAATAGGCCGGGACAGGGGCGAAACACCATATATTTT.

The chain couples TRBV30 to TRBJ2-7; 7 bases agree with TRBD1. J was trimmed by 2 bases and V by 5 bases; bases with no gene match: 0. Germline-derived CDR1 and CDR2 are GTSNPN and SVGIG (reference sequence). This CDR3 is 11 amino acids long. DNA of the CDR3: TGTGCCTGGCAGGGGGCCTACGAGCAGTACTTC. Residues: CAWQGAYEQYF. The full variable domain, rest sourced from reference TRBV30 and TRBJ2-7, is SQTIHQWPATLVQPVGSPLSLECTVEGTSNPNLYWYRQAAGRGLQLLFYSVGIGQISSEVPQNLSASRPQDRQFILSSKKLLLSDSGFYLCAWQGAYEQYFGPGTRLTVT.

The chain employs TRBV7-3 and TRBJ1-6; a possible D gene is TRBD1 (5 bases). This CDR3 comprises 15 residues. Trimming pared 5 bases from V and 10 bases from J, leaving 18 bases between. Germline V gives CDR1 SGHTA, CDR2 FQGTGA. The CDR3, as DNA: TGTGCCAGCAGCCAAAATGGGGGGTTGAGATCACCCCTCCACTTT. Translating it yields CASSQNGGLRSPLHF. The full variable domain, in which reference TRBV7-3 and TRBJ1-6 provide the parts outside the CDR3, is GAGVSQTPSNKVTEKGKYVELRCDPISGHTALYWYRQSLGQGPEFLIYFQGTGAADDSGLPNDRFFAVRPEGSVSTLKIQRTERGDSAVYLCASSQNGGLRSPLHFGNGTRLTVT.

The rearrangement uses TRBV10-3 and TRBJ2-1; TRBD1 agrees at 7 bases. This CDR3 is 17 amino acids long. V trimming: 0 bases; J trimming: 0 bases; junction bases outside the gene matches: 5. CDR1 is ENHRY, CDR2 SYGVKD, per germline. CDR3 region: CAISESRAGGSYNEQFF. The CDR3 DNA reads as TGTGCCATCAGTGAGTCGAGGGCAGGGGGCTCCTACAATGAGCAGTTCTTC.